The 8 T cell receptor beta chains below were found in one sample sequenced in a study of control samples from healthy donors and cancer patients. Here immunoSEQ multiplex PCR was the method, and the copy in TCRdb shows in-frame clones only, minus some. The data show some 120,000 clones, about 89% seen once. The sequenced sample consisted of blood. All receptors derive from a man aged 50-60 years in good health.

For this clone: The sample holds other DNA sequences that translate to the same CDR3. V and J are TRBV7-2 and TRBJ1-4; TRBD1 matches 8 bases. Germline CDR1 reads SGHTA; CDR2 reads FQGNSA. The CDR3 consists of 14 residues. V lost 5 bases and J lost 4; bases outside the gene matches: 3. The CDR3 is CASSLDRGNEKLFF. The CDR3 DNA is TGTGCCAGCAGCCTTGACAGGGGTAATGAAAAACTGTTTTTT.

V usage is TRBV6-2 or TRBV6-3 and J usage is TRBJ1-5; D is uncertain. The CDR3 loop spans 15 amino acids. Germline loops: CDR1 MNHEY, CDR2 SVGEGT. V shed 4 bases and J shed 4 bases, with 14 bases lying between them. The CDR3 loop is CASSSGEIRNQPQHF. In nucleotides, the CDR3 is TGTGCCAGCAGTTCCGGGGAAATTAGAAATCAGCCCCAGCATTTT.

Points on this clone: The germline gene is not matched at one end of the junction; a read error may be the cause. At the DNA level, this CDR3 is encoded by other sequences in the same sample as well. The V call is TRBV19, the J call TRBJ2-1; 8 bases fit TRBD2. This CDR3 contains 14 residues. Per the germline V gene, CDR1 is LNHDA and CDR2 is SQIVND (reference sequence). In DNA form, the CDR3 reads TGCGCCAGTAGCCTAGCGGGCCTCTACAATGAGCAGTTCTTC. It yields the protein CASSLAGLYNEQFF.

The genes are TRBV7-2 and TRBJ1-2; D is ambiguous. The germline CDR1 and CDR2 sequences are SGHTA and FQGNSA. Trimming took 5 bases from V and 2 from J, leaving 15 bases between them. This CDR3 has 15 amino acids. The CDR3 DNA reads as TGTGCCAGCAGCCTAATAGCGGACGGGAACTATGGCTACACCTTC. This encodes CASSLIADGNYGYTF.

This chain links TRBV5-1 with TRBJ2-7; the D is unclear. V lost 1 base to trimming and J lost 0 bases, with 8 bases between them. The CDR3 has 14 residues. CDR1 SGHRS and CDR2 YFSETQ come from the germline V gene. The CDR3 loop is CASSLKADSYEQYF. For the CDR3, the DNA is TGCGCCAGCAGCTTGAAGGCAGACTCCTACGAGCAGTACTTC.

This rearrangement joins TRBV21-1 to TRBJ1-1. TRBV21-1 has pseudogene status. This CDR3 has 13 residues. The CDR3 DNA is TGTGCCAGCAGCAAAGTCAGAACAGGTGGAGGACGCTTT. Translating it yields CASSKVRTGGGRF.

The CDR3 DNA sequence: TGTGCCAGCAGTTACGGACAGGGAATATACGAGCAGTACTTC. Translating gives CASSYGQGIYEQYF. The gene calls are TRBV6-2 or TRBV6-3 and TRBJ2-7; 8 positions match TRBD1. The CDR3 runs to 14 residues. Germline loops: CDR1 MNHEY, CDR2 SVGEGT. With 2 bases clipped from V and 4 bases from J, the junction kept 4 bases outside the gene matches.

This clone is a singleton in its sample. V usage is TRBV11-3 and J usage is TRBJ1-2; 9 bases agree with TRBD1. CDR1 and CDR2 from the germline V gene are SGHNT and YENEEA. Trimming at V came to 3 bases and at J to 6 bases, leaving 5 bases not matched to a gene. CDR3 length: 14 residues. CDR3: CASSLRQGGDGYTF. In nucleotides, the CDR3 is TGTGCCAGCAGCTTGCGACAGGGGGGCGATGGCTACACCTTC.